This entry features one T cell receptor (beta chain) sequence. The antigen remains undetermined. Profiled with immunoSEQ multiplex PCR; TCRdb holds only in-frame clones, not every one. Here the sample spans some 2,500,000 clones, 90% to 95% being singletons. The data derive from a study of shared clonotypes between healthy human individuals. Turning to the study itself: Sampling drew on donors who were a couple of women and a few men aged 18 to 49. General study results and limits: Four donors shared about 4.8% of their naive CD4 clonotypes. Memory subsets had estimated richness that was generally smaller than that of naive subsets.

Trimming shortened V by 1 base and J by 11 bases, and 9 bases separated the two germline ends. Germline CDR1 MDHEN, CDR2 SYDVKM. This CDR3 comprises 12 residues. The chain uses TRBV28 and TRBJ1-5, with D perhaps TRBD1 (5 bases). Input material: naive CD4+ T cells from PBMCs. Subset noted: CD45RA+ positively selected. This receptor was obtained from a man aged 18 to 29 in good health. Some clones in this sample may be carry-over from other donors' samples. CDR3 residues: CASSLFPGSQHF. CDR3 bases: TGTGCCAGCAGTTTATTCCCAGGGTCCCAGCATTTT. Full variable domain (missing parts from reference TRBV28 and TRBJ1-5): DVKVTQSSRYLVKRTGEKVFLECVQDMDHENMFWYRQDPGLGLRLIYFSYDVKMKEKGDIPEGYSVSREKKERFSLILESASTNQTSMYLCASSLFPGSQHFGDGTRLSIL.